The entry that follows covers one T cell receptor (beta chain) sequence. Its antigen is not known. Trimming removed 2 bases from V and 4 bases from J; junction bases left unmatched: 2. CDR1 LNHDA and CDR2 SQIVND come from the germline V gene (reference sequence). The CDR3 is 15 amino acids. PCR was performed using 60 Vbeta and 13 Jbeta primers. TCRdb keeps only in-frame clones here, not all; method: immunoSEQ multiplex PCR. The sample lists under 250,000 clones; 82% were seen once. This sample was taken from a study of cytomegalovirus exposure and HLA in healthy donors. Whole-study context: Within the Caucasian-associated ancestry cluster were around 81% of the 398 genotyped donors. The study, taken as a whole, reports: Later analysis revealed greater clonal expansion in HLA-associated TCR beta chains than in equally common others. In an earlier analysis, most TCR beta V segments were productive about 87% or about 30% of the time.

The chain employs TRBV19 and TRBJ2-1, with TRBD2 identical over 10 bases. The source is a woman in her thirties or forties in good health and CMV-seronegative. Sequences were obtained from PBMCs. For the CDR3, the DNA is TGTGCCAGTAGTATAACTAGCGGGGTTTACAATGAGCAGTTCTTC. Its translation: CASSITSGVYNEQFF.